The present T cell receptor beta chain was sequenced within a study of Ad26.COV2.S vaccination and SARS-CoV-2 variants. Here immunoSEQ multiplex PCR was the method, and the copy in TCRdb shows in-frame clones only, minus some. The sample holds about 320,000 clones, just under 85% seen once. This CDR3 has 13 amino acids. Germline V gives CDR1 SGHTA, CDR2 FQGNSA. Between the trimmed V and J ends, which lost 0 bases and 2 bases, there was a span of 5 bases. Stated treatment: about 20 received Ad26.COV2.S at low or high dose, single or two shots; 5 received placebo; per-sample allocation not given. All samples were drawn on day 63, counting from the first vaccine or placebo injection.

The input for sequencing was peripheral blood, taken in a trial of Ad26.COV2.S vaccine versus placebo. The clonotype originates from a person aged 18-65 years who received the Ad26.COV2.S COVID-19 vaccine or a placebo. The J gene is TRBJ2-7, the V gene TRBV7-2, with no clear D. The CDR3 sequence is CASSLATAYEQYF. The CDR3 DNA sequence: TGTGCCAGCAGCTTAGCCACGGCCTACGAGCAGTACTTC.